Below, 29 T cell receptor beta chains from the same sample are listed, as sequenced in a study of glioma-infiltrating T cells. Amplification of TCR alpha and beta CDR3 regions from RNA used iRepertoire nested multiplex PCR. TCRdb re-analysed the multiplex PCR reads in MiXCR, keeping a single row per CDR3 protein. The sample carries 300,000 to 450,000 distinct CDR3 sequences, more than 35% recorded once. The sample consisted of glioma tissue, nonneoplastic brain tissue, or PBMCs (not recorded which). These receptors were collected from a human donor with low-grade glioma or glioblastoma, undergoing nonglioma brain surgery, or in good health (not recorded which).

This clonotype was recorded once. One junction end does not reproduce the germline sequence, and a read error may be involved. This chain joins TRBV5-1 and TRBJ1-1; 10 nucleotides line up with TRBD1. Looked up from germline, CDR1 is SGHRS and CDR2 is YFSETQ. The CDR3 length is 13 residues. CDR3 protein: CASSFSGTGAFNF. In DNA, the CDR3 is TGCGCCAGCAGCTTCTCCGGGACAGGGGCCTTCAACTTT.

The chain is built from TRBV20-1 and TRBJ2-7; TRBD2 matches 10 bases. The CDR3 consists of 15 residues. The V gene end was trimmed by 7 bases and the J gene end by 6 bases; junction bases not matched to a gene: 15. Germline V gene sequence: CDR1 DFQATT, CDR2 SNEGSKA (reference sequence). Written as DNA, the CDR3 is TGCAGTGACGCAAACCTAGCGGGAGCATCTGGCGAGCAGTACTTC. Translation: CSDANLAGASGEQYF.

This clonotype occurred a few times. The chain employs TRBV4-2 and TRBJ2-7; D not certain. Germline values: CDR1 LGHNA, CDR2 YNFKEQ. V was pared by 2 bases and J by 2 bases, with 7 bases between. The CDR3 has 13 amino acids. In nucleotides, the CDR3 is TGTGCCAGCAGCCAACCCGGCACCTACGAGCAGTACTTC. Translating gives CASSQPGTYEQYF.

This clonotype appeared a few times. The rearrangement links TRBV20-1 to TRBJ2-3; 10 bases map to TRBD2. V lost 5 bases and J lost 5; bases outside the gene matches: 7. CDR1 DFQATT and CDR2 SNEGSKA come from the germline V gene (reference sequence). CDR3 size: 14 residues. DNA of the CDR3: TGCAGTGCTTCTAGCGGGAGCATGGAAGATACGCAGTATTTT. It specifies CSASSGSMEDTQYF.

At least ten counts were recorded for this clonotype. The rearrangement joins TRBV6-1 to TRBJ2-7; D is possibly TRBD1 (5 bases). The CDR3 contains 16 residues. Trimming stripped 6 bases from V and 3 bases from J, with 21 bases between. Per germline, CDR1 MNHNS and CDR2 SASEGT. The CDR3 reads CASSAPPKKGVYEQYF. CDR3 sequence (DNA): TGTGCCAGCAGCGCTCCTCCAAAGAAAGGGGTCTACGAGCAGTACTTC.

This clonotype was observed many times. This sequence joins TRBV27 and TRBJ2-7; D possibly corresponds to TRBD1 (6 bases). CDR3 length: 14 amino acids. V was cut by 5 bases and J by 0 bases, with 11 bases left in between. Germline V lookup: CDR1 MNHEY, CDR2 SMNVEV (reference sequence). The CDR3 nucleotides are TGTGCCAGCAGTCACAGGGAAGGCTCCTACGAGCAGTACTTC. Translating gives CASSHREGSYEQYF.

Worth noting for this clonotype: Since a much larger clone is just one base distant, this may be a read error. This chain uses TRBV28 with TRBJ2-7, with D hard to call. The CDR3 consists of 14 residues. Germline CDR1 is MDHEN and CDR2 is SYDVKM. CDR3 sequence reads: CASSRQPLPYEHYF. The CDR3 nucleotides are TGTGCCAGCAGTCGTCAGCCTCTGCCCTACGAGCACTACTTC.

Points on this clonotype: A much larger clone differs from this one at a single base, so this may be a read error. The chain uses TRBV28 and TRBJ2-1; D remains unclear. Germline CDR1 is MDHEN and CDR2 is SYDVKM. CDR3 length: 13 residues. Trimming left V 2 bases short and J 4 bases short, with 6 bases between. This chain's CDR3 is CASSLIGYNEQFF. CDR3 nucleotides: TGTGCCAGCAGTTTAATAGGGTACAATGAGCAGTTCTTC. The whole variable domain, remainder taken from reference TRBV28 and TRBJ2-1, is DVKVTQSSRYLVKRTGEKVFLECVQDMDHENMFWYRQDPGLGLRLIYFSYDVKMKEKGDIPEGYSVSREKKERFSLILESASTNQTSMYLCASSLIGYNEQFFGPGTRLTVL.

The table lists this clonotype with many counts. CDR3 residues: CASSGPTGATNQPQHF. CDR3 sequence (DNA): TGTGCCAGCAGTGGCCCGACAGGGGCTACTAATCAGCCCCAGCATTTT. This chain uses TRBV6-1 with TRBJ1-5, with 8 bases identical to TRBD1. The CDR3 spans 16 residues. V was clipped by 4 bases and J by 4 bases; unmatched bases: 9. The germline CDR1 and CDR2 sequences are MNHNS and SASEGT.

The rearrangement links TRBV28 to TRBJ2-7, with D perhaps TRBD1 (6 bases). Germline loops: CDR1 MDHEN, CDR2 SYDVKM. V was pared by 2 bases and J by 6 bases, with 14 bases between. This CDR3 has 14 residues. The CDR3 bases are TGTGCCAGCAGTTTACGCGGTAGGGGGACCGAGCAGTACTTC. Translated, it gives CASSLRGRGTEQYF.

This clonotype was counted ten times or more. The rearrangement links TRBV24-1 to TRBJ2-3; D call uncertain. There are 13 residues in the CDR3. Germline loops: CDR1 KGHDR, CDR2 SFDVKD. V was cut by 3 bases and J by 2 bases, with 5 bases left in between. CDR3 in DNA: TGTGCCACCAGTGATCTTATCACAGATACGCAGTATTTT. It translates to CATSDLITDTQYF.

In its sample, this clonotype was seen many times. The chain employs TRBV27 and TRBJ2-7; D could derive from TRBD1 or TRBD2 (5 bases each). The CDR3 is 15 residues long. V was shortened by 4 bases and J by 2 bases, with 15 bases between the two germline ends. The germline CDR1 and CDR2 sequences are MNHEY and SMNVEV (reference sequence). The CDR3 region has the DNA TGTGCCAGCAGTTGGGGGAAACCCATCCCCTACGAGCAGTACTTC. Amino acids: CASSWGKPIPYEQYF.

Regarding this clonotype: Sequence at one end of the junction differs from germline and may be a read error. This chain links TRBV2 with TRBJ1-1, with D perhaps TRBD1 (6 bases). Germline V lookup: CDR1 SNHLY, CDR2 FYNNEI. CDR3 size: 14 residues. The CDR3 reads CASTRSEGGTGAFF. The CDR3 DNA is TGTGCCAGCACGCGCTCGGAGGGGGGCACTGGAGCTTTCTTT.

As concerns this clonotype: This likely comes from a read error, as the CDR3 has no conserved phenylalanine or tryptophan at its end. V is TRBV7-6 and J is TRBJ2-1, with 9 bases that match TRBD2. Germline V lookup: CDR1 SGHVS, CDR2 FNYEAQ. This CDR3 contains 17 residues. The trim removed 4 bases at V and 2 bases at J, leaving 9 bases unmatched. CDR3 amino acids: CASSSHPSGTPYNEQFS. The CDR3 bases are TGTGCCAGCAGCTCCCATCCTAGCGGGACTCCCTACAATGAGCAGTTCTCC.

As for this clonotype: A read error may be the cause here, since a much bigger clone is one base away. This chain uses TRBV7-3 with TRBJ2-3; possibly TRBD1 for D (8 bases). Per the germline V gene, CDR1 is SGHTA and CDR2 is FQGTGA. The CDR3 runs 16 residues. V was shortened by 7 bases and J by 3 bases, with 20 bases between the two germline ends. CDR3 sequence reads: CASTSTGGDGTDTQYF. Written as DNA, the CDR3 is TGTGCCAGCACCTCAACAGGGGGGGACGGGACAGATACGCAGTATTTT.

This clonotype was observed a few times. Here the CDR3 reads CAISESGHLNTEAFF. The CDR3 region has the DNA TGTGCCATCAGTGAGTCGGGACACCTGAACACTGAAGCTTTCTTT. This chain uses TRBV10-3 with TRBJ1-1, with a tentative D call TRBD1 (6 bases). The V gene lost 0 bases and the J gene lost 0 bases, with 8 bases spanning the gap. This CDR3 comprises 15 residues. Germline values: CDR1 ENHRY, CDR2 SYGVKD.

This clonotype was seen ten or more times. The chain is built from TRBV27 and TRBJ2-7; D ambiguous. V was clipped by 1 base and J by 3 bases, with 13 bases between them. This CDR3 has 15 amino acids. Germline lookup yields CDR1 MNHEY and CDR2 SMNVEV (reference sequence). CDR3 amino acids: CASSLLGLSHYEQYF. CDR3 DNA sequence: TGTGCCAGCAGTTTATTGGGCCTAAGTCACTACGAGCAGTACTTC.

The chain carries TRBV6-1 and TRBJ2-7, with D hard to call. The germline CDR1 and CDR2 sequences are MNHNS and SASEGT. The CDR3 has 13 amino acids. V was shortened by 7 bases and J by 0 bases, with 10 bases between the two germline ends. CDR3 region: CASTQADSYEQYF. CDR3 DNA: TGTGCCAGCACCCAGGCAGACTCCTACGAGCAGTACTTC.

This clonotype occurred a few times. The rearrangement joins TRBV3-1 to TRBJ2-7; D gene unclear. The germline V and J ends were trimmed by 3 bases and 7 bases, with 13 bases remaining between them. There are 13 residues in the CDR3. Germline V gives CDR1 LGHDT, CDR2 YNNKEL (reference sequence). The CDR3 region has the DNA TGTGCCAGCAGCCAGTCTGTGGAAGGAGAGCAGTACTTC. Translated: CASSQSVEGEQYF.

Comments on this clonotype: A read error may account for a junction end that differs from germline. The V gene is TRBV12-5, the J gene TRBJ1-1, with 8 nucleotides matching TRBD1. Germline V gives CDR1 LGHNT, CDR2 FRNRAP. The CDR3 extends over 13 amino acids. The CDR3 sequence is CASGLTGQGQAFW. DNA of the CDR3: TGTGCTAGTGGTTTGACCGGACAGGGACAAGCTTTTTGG. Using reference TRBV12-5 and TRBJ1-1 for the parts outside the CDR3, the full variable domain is DARVTQTPRHKVTEMGQEVTMRCQPILGHNTVFWYRQTMMQGLELLAYFRNRAPLDDSGMPKDRFSAEMPDATLATLKIQPSEPRDSAVYFCASGLTGQGQAFWGQGTRLTVV.

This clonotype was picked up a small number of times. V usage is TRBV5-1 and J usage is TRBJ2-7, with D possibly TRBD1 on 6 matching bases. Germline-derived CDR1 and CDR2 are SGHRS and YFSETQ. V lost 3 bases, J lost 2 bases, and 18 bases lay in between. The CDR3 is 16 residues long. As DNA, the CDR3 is TGCGCCAGCAGCTCGGCCCGCGCAGGGGTGGCCTACGAGCAGTACTTC. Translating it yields CASSSARAGVAYEQYF.

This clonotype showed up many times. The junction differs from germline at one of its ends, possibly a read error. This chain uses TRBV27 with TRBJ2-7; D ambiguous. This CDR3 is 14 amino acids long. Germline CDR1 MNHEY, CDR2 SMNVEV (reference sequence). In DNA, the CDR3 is TGTGCCAGCAGTTCATCCCCGAACTCCCACGAGCAGTACTTC. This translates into CASSSSPNSHEQYF.

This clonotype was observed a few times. CDR3 sequence: CSARDPGGFSTSYEQYF. The CDR3 DNA sequence: TGCAGTGCTAGAGACCCGGGAGGTTTTAGTACCTCCTACGAGCAGTACTTC. The gene calls are TRBV20-1 and TRBJ2-7; 7 positions agree with TRBD2. The V gene end was trimmed by 0 bases and the J gene end by 0 bases; junction bases not matched to a gene: 11. The germline gives CDR1 DFQATT, CDR2 SNEGSKA (reference sequence). This CDR3 has 17 amino acids.

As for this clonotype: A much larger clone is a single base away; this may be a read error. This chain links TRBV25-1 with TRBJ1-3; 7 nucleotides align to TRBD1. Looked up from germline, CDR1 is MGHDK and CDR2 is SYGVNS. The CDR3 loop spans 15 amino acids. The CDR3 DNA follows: TGTGCCAGCGGTGACCCCGGGACAGCAGGAAACACCATATATTTT. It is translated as CASGDPGTAGNTIYF.

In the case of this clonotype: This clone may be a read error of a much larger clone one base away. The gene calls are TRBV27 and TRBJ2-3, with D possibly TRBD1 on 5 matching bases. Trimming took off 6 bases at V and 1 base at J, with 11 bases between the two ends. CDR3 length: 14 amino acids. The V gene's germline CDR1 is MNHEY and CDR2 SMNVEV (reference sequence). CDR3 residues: CASSCRVGTDTQYF. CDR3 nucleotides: TGTGCCAGCAGCTGCAGGGTTGGCACAGATACGCAGTATTTT.

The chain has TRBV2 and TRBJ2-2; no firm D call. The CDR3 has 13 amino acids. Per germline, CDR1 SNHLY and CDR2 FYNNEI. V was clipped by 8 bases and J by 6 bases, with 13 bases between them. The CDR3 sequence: CASGNVDPGELFF. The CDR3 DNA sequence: TGTGCCAGCGGCAATGTAGATCCCGGGGAGCTGTTTTTT.

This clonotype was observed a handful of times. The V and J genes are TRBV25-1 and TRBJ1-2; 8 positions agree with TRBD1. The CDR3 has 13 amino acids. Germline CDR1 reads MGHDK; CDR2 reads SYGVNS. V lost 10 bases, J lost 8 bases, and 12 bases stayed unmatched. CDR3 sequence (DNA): TGTGCCACCGCATCGGACAGGGCAGAAGGCTACACCTTC. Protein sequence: CATASDRAEGYTF.

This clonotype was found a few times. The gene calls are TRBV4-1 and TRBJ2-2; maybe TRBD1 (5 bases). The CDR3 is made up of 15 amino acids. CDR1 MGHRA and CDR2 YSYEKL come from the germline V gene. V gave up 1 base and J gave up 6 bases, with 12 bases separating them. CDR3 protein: CASSQVQQAPGELFF. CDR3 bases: TGCGCCAGCAGCCAAGTACAACAGGCCCCCGGGGAGCTGTTTTTT.

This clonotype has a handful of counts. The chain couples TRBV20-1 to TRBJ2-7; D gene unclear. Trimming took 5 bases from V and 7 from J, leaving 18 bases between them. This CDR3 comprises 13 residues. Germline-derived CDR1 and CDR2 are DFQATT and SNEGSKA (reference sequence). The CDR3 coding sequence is TGCAGTGCTGGATGGACGTTTCCGGCGGAGCAGTACTTC. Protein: CSAGWTFPAEQYF.